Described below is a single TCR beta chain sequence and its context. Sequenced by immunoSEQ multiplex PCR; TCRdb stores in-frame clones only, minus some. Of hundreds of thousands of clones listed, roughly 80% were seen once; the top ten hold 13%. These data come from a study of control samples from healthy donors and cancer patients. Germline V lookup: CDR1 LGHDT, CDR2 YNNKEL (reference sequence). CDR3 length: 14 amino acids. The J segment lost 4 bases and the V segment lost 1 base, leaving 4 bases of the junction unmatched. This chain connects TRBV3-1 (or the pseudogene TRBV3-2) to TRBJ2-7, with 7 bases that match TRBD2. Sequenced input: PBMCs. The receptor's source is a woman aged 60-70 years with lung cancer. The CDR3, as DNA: TGTGCCAGCAGCCAAGCCCCGGGAGGATACGAGCAGTACTTC. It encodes CASSQAPGGYEQYF.